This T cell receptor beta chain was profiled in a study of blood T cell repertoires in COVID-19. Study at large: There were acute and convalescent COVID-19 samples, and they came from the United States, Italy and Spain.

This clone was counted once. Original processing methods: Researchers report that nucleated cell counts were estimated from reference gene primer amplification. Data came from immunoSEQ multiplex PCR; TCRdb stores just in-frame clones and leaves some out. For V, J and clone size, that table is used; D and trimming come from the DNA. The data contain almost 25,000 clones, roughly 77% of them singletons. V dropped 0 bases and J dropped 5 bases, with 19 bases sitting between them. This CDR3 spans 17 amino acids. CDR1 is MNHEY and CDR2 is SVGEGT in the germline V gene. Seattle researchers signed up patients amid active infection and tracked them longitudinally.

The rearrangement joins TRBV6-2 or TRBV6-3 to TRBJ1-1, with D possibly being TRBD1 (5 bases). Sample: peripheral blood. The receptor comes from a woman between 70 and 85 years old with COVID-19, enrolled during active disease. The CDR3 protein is CASSYSPLTAGNTEAFF. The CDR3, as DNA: TGTGCCAGCAGTTACTCCCCACTCACGGCAGGGAATACTGAAGCTTTCTTT.